This T cell receptor (beta chain) was identified during a study of response to subunit inactivated influenza vaccine. A word on this clonotype: Its antigen is unknown.

Notes on the study in general: The authors put forward the suggestion that each seasonal influenza vaccination may bring in only a limited number of new T cells.

MiXCR was run by TCRdb on the RT-PCR reads, yielding one entry per CDR3 protein. The sample lists roughly 500,000 distinct CDR3 sequences, more than 15% occurring once. Trimming pared 4 bases from V and 7 bases from J, leaving 14 bases between. In germline, CDR1 is SQVTM, CDR2 ANQGSEA. This CDR3 has 12 amino acids. This receptor was taken from a man in his fifties or sixties who received an inactivated influenza vaccine. This sample comprised CD4+ T cells sorted from PBMCs, obtained roughly 24 months after vaccination. The chain couples TRBV29-1 to TRBJ2-7; possibly TRBD1 or TRBD2 for D (6 bases each). CDR3 nucleotide sequence: TGCAGCGTTGGGGGAGGTAGGGGGGAGCAGTACTTC. It is translated as CSVGGGRGEQYF.